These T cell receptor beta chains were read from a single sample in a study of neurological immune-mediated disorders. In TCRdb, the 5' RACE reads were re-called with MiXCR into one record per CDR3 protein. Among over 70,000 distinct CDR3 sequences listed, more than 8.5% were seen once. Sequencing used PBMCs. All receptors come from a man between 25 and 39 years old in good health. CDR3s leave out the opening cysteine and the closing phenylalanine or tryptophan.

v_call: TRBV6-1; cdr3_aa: ASSDTGNSSYEQY
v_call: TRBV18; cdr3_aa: ASSPGANNSPLH
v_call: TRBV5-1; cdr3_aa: ASSLNPANADTQY
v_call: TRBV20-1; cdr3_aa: SASVTGNEQF
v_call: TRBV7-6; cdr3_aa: ASSLTSMFGETQY
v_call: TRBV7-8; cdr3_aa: ASSSKANLDSHTGELF
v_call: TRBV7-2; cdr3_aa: ASKSERQTQY
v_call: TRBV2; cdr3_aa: ASTSFDEQY
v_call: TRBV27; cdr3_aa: ASSFDGSRYEQY
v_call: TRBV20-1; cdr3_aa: SADRGNPNTGELF
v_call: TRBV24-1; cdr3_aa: ATSDPVRGEWDEQF
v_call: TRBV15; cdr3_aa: ATSREGEQF
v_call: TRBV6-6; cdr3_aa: ASSYRPVDQF
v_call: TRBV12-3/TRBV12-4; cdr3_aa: ASSVGQSGANVLT
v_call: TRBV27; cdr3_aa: ASSLPKAGVPDTQY
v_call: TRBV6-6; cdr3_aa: ASSYTGKSSYEQY
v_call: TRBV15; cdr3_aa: ATSRARQTGELF
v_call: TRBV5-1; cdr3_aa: ASRRGQGETVSEAF
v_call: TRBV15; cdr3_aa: ATSRDRGHETQY
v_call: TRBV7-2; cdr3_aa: ASSPWGGGELF
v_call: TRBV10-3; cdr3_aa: AIGPGSYEQY
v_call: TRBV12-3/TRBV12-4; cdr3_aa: ASSLASGGTDTQY
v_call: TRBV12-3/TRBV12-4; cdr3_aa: ASSLTTSGVSYNEQF
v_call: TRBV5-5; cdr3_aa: ASSLSPRGYEQY
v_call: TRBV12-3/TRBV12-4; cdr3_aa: ASSLDGVSNQPQH
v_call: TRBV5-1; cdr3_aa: ASSLVWGETQY
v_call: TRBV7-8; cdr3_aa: ASSLQGTGRENIQY
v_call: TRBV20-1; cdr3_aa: SAKYPGLRSGELF
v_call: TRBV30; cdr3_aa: AWSSEDKLYVVETQY
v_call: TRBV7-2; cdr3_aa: ASSPLAGGPPGELF
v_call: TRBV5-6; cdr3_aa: ASSLLRLGRKETQY
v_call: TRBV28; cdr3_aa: ASSLSRDTEAF
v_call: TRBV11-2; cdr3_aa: ASSLAAGLGTEAF
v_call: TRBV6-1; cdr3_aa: ASSMRQSVETQY
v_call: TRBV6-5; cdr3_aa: ASSTPGHPQETQY
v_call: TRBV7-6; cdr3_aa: ASSSPGLAGGNTGELF
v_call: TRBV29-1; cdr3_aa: SVDRDPNTGELF
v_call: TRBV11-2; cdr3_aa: ASSLGGVYNEQF
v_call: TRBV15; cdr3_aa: ATSRDPVQETQY
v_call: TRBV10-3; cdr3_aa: AIRGSDGGYEQY
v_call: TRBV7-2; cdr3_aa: ASSLGLPGETQY
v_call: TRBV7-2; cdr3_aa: ASSSQQAGSHTQY
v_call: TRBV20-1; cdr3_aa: SAQARAIDGNEQF
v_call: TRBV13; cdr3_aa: ASSSTGEAEAF
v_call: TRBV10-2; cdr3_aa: ASSASGQWTTDTQY